The 9 T cell receptor beta chains reported below all come from one sample, sequenced in a study of T cells in localized non-small cell lung cancer. Sequencing used immunoSEQ multiplex PCR; TCRdb keeps in-frame clones, though not all of them. Of 70,000 to 95,000 clones listed, under 95% are singletons. Sequenced material: PBMCs, taken before any cancer treatment. These receptors came from a woman aged 40 to 75 with stage II squamous cell lung carcinoma.

This clone is a singleton in its sample. The rearrangement links TRBV6-6 to TRBJ1-5; D is undetermined. The CDR3 loop spans 13 amino acids. Deletions cut 2 bases from V and 7 bases from J, with 9 bases between. The germline V gene encodes CDR1 MNHNY and CDR2 SVGAGI (reference sequence). CDR3 sequence (DNA): TGTGCCAGCAGTTACCGTAGGGAGCAGCCCCAGCATTTT. Amino acids: CASSYRREQPQHF.

This rearrangement joins TRBV11-2 to TRBJ2-7; weak D call: TRBD1 (5 bases). The V and J ends lost 1 base and 2 bases respectively, with 12 bases between them. Germline V gene lookup returns CDR1 SGHAT and CDR2 FQNNGV. The CDR3 loop spans 15 amino acids. This CDR3 is CASSLARGFAYEQYF. As DNA, the CDR3 is TGTGCCAGCAGCTTAGCAAGGGGCTTTGCCTACGAGCAGTACTTC.

The chain links TRBV5-4 to TRBJ2-2; tentative D call: TRBD1 (5 bases). The CDR3 is 14 amino acids. The V end was cut by 3 bases, the J end by 1 base, with 7 bases between. From germline, CDR1 is SGHNT and CDR2 YYREEE (reference sequence). This CDR3 reads CASSSGQNTGELFF. The CDR3 DNA reads as TGTGCCAGCAGCTCAGGACAGAACACCGGGGAGCTGTTTTTT.

The chain couples TRBV5-1 to TRBJ2-1; 9 bases match TRBD2. The CDR3 loop spans 17 amino acids. The V segment lost 1 base and the J segment 7 bases; nucleotides outside the gene matches: 12. The germline CDR1 and CDR2 sequences are SGHRS and YFSETQ. The CDR3 region has the DNA TGCGCCAGCAGCTTGCAATTTAGCGGGAGTTGGCTTAATGAGCAGTTCTTC. Its protein product is CASSLQFSGSWLNEQFF. Supplemented by reference TRBV5-1 and TRBJ2-1, the full variable domain reads KAGVTQTPRYLIKTRGQQVTLSCSPISGHRSVSWYQQTPGQGLQFLFEYFSETQRNKGNFPGRFSGRQFSNSRSEMNVSTLELGDSALYLCASSLQFSGSWLNEQFFGPGTRLTVL.

This chain joins TRBV19 and TRBJ2-1; 10 bases line up with TRBD2. CDR1 is LNHDA and CDR2 is SQIVND in the germline V gene (reference sequence). The CDR3 contains 14 residues. V dropped 10 bases and J dropped 5; count of bases not matched to a gene: 8. The CDR3 spells CATRVAGGHNEQFF. In nucleotides, the CDR3 is TGTGCCACCAGAGTAGCGGGAGGCCACAATGAGCAGTTCTTC.

This chain connects TRBV11-2 to TRBJ2-3, with D unclear. The V end was cut by 1 base, the J end by 4 bases, with 6 bases between. The CDR3 totals 13 residues. The germline V gene encodes CDR1 SGHAT and CDR2 FQNNGV. The CDR3: CASSLVPADTQYF. The CDR3 coding sequence is TGTGCCAGCAGCTTAGTCCCGGCAGATACGCAGTATTTT. Full variable domain (missing parts from reference TRBV11-2 and TRBJ2-3): EAGVAQSPRYKIIEKRQSVAFWCNPISGHATLYWYQQILGQGPKLLIQFQNNGVVDDSQLPKDRFSAERLKGVDSTLKIQPAKLEDSAVYLCASSLVPADTQYFGPGTRLTVL.

The chain couples TRBV6-6 to TRBJ2-7; tentative D call: TRBD2 (5 bases). Germline CDR1 reads MNHNY; CDR2 reads SVGAGI (reference sequence). Trimming stripped 6 bases from V and 6 bases from J, with 18 bases between. There are 14 residues in the CDR3. The CDR3 here is CASRGLQLGLEQYF. The CDR3 nucleotides are TGTGCCAGCAGGGGCCTTCAACTCGGACTCGAGCAGTACTTC.

The gene calls are TRBV5-4 and TRBJ2-3, with TRBD2 matching 7 bases. CDR3 length: 13 amino acids. Germline loops: CDR1 SGHNT, CDR2 YYREEE (reference sequence). The V segment lost 2 bases and the J segment 4 bases; nucleotides outside the gene matches: 1. CDR3 loop: CASSLRGADTQYF. Here the CDR3 DNA reads TGTGCCAGCAGCTTACGGGGGGCAGATACGCAGTATTTT.

This clone appeared once. The chain joins TRBV21-1 to TRBJ1-2; no DNA check was done on the table's D call, TRBD1. TRBV21-1 counts as a pseudogene. The CDR3 has 17 residues. The CDR3, as DNA: TGTGCCAGCAGCAATGGTCAGGGGGCCCCCGCTAACTATGGCTACACCTTC. It translates to CASSNGQGAPANYGYTF.